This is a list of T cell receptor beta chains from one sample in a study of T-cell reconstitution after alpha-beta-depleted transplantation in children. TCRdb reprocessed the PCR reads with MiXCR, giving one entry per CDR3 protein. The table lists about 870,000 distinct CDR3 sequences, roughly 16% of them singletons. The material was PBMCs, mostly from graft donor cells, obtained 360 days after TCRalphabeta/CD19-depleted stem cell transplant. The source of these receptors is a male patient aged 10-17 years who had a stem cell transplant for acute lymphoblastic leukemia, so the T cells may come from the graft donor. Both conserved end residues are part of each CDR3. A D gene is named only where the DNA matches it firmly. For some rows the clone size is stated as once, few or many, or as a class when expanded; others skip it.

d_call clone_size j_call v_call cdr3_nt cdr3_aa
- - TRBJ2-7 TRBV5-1 TGCGCCAGCGGGGGGCAGGGAACCTACGAGCAGTACTTC CASGGQGTYEQYF
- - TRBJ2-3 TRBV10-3 TGTGCCATCAGTCAAGTCCAGGGGAAGGGCACAGATACGCAGTATTTT CAISQVQGKGTDTQYF
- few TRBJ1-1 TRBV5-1 TGCGCCAGCAGCTTGGCGGGGGGGGACACTGAAGCTTTCTTT CASSLAGGDTEAFF
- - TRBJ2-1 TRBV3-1 TGTGCCAGCAGCCAGAGTGGGGGAGATGAGCAGTTCTTC CASSQSGGDEQFF
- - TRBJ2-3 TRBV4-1 TGCGCCACCGGGTCAGGGAACCTCTACACAGATACGCAGTATTTT CATGSGNLYTDTQYF
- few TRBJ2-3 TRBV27 TGTGCGTCCTGGGATACGCAGTATTTT CASWDTQYF
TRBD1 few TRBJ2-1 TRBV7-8 TGTGCCAGCAGCCCGGGACAGCCTGACAATGAGCAGTTCTTC CASSPGQPDNEQFF
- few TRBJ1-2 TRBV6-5 TGTGCCAGCGGTTATACCGGGACACCTATCTATGGCTACACCTTC CASGYTGTPIYGYTF
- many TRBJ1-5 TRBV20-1 TGCAGTGCTAGAGGCAGGGAGGGTCAGCCCCAGCATTTT CSARGREGQPQHF
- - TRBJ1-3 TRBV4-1 TGCGCCAGCAGTCTTACGTGGGGAACGAACACCATATATTTT CASSLTWGTNTIYF
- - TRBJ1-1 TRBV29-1 TGCAGCGTTTGCAGGGTTGTGAACACTGAAGCTTTCTTT CSVCRVVNTEAFF
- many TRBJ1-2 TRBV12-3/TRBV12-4 TGTGCCAGCAGTTTCGGGGTTGGCTACACCTTC CASSFGVGYTF
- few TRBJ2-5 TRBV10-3 TGTGCCATCAGCGACCCTGGACAGCCACGGGGAGAGACCCAGTACTTC CAISDPGQPRGETQYF
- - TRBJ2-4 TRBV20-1 TGCAGTGCTAGAGCGGGTCGCGGGGCGAAAAACATTCAGTACTTC CSARAGRGAKNIQYF
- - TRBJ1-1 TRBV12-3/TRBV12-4 TGTGCCAGCAGGAGTACGGGTGAAGCTTTCTTT CASRSTGEAFF